Below, one TCR beta chain is given with its context. The sample originates from a study of T cell changes during pregnancy in multiple sclerosis. The assay was immunoSEQ multiplex PCR, and TCRdb's table has in-frame clones only and misses some. The sample shows about 36,000 clones, roughly 91% of them seen only once. Germline trimming cut 4 bases from V and 4 bases from J; bases unmatched to any gene: 5. The germline CDR1 and CDR2 sequences are ENHRY and SYGVKD. This CDR3 has 15 residues. This TCR derives from a female donor with multiple sclerosis, enrolled in a pregnancy study. This specimen was CD4+ T cells from peripheral blood mononuclear cells, taken in the first trimester of pregnancy. This sequence joins TRBV10-3 and TRBJ2-3; 10 nucleotides line up with TRBD1. The DNA of the CDR3 is TGTGCCATCAGTGGGGACAGGGGTACAGCAGATACGCAGTATTTT. Translated: CAISGDRGTADTQYF.